This T cell receptor beta chain was identified in a study of blood T cell repertoires in COVID-19. The wider study: Spain, Italy and the United States supplied samples that represented acute and convalescent COVID-19. T cells, B-cell-depleted T cells, or PBMCs supplied cDNA or gDNA.

Assay: immunoSEQ multiplex PCR; the TCRdb copy retains only in-frame clones and omits some. The profile covers some 130,000 clones, with around 89% appearing a single time and 4.3% taken by the ten largest. Patients of the Seattle cohort, enrolled during active infection, were followed longitudinally. This clonotype was obtained from a man aged 60 to 75 with COVID-19, enrolled during active disease. The sequenced sample was peripheral blood.

In nucleotides, the CDR3 is TGTGCCAGCAGTTTAGGGCTTAGTAGCACAGATACGCAGTATTTT. Protein sequence: CASSLGLSSTDTQYF. The chain carries TRBV27 and TRBJ2-3; D ambiguous. CDR1 is MNHEY, CDR2 SMNVEV, per germline (reference sequence). The CDR3 is 15 amino acids. V lost 2 bases, J lost 0 bases, and 9 bases lay in between.